One TCR beta chain is described in this entry. Its antigen specificity is not known. No base qualities exist here, and no much larger clone lies one base off it. TCRbeta CDR3 regions were amplified from genomic DNA by means of the immunoSEQ Assay, a bias-controlled multiplex PCR. For the original study's pipeline: The number of nucleated cells in each sample was estimated by amplification of reference gene primers within the assay. To quantify the absolute abundance of each unique TCRbeta CDR3 rearrangement, sequence reads were collapsed and filtered. For each sample, productive Simpson clonality was calculated as the square root of Simpson's diversity index across productive rearrangements. Sourced from immuneACCESS, this table was stored by TCRdb with only in-frame sequences that have V and J called. A share of the clones is absent; for the studies checked, an unresolved V gene accounts for under half, and the remainder has no known explanation. V, J and clone size are taken as reported in that table, and D and trimming were inferred from the DNA itself. For this sample the table gives 60,000 to 65,000 clones, of which 55% to 75% were detected only once. The biggest ten clones account for around 4.9% of the sample.

In Seattle, one collaborating source enrolled patients while the infection was active and tracked those patients longitudinally over the course of disease. Collaborating institutions collected whole blood in K2EDTA tubes following their own protocols. Collaborator samples were shipped for TCRbeta analysis as frozen whole blood, isolated PBMCs, or DNA extracted from either sample type. These data belong to a study of blood T cell repertoires in COVID-19 (TCRdb year 2020). About the full investigation: Samples from collaborators originated in the United States, Italy and Spain and spanned both the acute and convalescent phases of COVID-19. The samples were drawn from the first 160 participants of the ongoing ImmuneRACE study and from roughly 1,300 subjects provided by 6 global collaborators. The sample metadata nearly always contained a de-identified subject ID, COVID-19 status, age in years and sex. Where HLA class I and class II types were available, the types were taken from metadata supplied by the sample provider, not from assay-based typing. Deeply sampled blood TCRbeta repertoires from subjects exposed to, actively infected with, or recovered from COVID-19 were included in the dataset. The material from the prospective study consisted of cDNA or gDNA derived from T cells, B-cell-depleted T cells, or PBMCs. The repertoires were released in a freely available public database intended as a resource for research on the immune response to SARS-CoV-2. Results and caveats for the whole study, not just this receptor: The amount of clinical and demographic metadata varied by source and participant and was provided uncurated.

V sheds 4 bases and J sheds 1 base, leaving 11 bases between their ends. Measured from the cysteine to the phenylalanine, the CDR3 is 15 residues long. This entry keeps only the CDR3 DNA: 45 bases, framed from base 1. CDR1 and CDR2 (MGHRA, YSYEKL) derive from the germline V gene. The rearranged segments are TRBV4-1 and TRBJ1-3; a tentative D call is TRBD1 (6 bases match). The TCR comes from a woman between 65 and 79 years old with COVID-19, enrolled during active disease. The sequenced sample consisted of peripheral blood. DNA sequence: TGCGCCAGCAGCCTACAGGGAGGGTCTGGAAACACCATATATTTT. Its protein is CASSLQGGSGNTIYF.